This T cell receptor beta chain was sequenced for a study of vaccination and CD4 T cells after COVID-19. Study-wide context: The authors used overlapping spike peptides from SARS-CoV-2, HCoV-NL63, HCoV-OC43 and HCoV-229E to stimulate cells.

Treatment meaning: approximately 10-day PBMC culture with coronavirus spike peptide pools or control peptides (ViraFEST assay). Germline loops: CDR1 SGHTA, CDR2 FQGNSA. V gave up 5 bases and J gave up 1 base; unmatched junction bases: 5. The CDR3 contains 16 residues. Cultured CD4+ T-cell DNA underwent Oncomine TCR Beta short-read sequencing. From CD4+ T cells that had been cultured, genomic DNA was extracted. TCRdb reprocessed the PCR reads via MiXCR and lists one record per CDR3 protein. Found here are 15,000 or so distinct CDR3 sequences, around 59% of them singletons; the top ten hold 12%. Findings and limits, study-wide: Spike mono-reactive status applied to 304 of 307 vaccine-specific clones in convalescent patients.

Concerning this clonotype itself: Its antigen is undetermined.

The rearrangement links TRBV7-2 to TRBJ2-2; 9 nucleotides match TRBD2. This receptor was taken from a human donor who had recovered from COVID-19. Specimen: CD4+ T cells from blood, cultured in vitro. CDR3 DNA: TGTGCCAGCAGCCACCGACTAGCGGAGAACACCGGGGAGCTGTTTTTT. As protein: CASSHRLAENTGELFF.